Below are 30 T cell receptor beta chains sequenced from a single sample in a study of cytomegalovirus exposure and HLA in healthy donors. Only in-frame clones appear in the TCRdb table, and some are missing; sequencing was by immunoSEQ multiplex PCR. The sample consists of around 190,000 clones, 80% to 85% of them appearing once. What was sequenced was PBMCs. These receptors were taken from a woman under 40 in good health and CMV-seronegative.

J is TRBJ1-2 and V is TRBV7-3; D uncertain. The CDR3 length is 13 residues. Germline V gene sequence: CDR1 SGHTA, CDR2 FQGTGA. V was pared by 1 base and J by 8 bases, with 11 bases between. CDR3 DNA sequence: TGTGCCAGCAGCTTAAACGACGCGGTGGGCTACACCTTC. As protein: CASSLNDAVGYTF.

This sequence joins TRBV4-2 and TRBJ2-3; a possible D gene is TRBD2 (5 bases). V shed 5 bases and J shed 0 bases, with 12 bases lying between them. The CDR3 length is 15 residues. Germline V gene data show CDR1 as LGHNA and CDR2 as YNFKEQ. The DNA for the CDR3 is TGTGCCAGCAGCGAAGGCCGGACTAGCACAGATACGCAGTATTTT. Amino acid sequence: CASSEGRTSTDTQYF.

V gene TRBV4-1 combines with J gene TRBJ1-2, with D unresolved. The germline gives CDR1 MGHRA, CDR2 YSYEKL. CDR3 length: 16 amino acids. The V end was cut by 4 bases, the J end by 4 bases, with 19 bases between. CDR3 region: CASSRRDEGGGYGYTF. The CDR3 region has the DNA TGCGCCAGCAGCCGCCGTGATGAAGGAGGCGGCTATGGCTACACCTTC.

About this clone itself: This CDR3 is also generated by other DNA sequences in the sample. The rearrangement uses TRBV7-3 and TRBJ1-1; 9 bases match TRBD1. From germline, CDR1 is SGHTA and CDR2 FQGTGA. The junction had 0 bases not matched to a gene; V was cut back by 3 bases and J by 4 bases. The CDR3 covers 13 residues. Here the CDR3 reads CASSLTGGTEAFF. The CDR3 DNA sequence: TGTGCCAGCAGCTTGACAGGGGGCACTGAAGCTTTCTTT.

The chain uses TRBV30 and TRBJ1-5; no clear D gene. The V gene lost 4 bases and the J gene lost 0 bases, with 10 bases spanning the gap. Germline CDR1 is GTSNPN and CDR2 is SVGIG (reference sequence). There are 14 residues in the CDR3. CDR3 nucleotides: TGTGCCTGGAATGTCGGGGATAGCAATCAGCCCCAGCATTTT. Protein product: CAWNVGDSNQPQHF.

V usage is TRBV5-1 and J usage is TRBJ2-5; 7 bases align to TRBD1. The germline V gene encodes CDR1 SGHRS and CDR2 YFSETQ. The CDR3 has 15 residues. After removal of 3 bases from V and 2 bases from J, the junction contained 7 bases not matched to a gene. This CDR3 reads CASSSYRGSQETQYF. As DNA, the CDR3 is TGCGCCAGCAGCTCTTACAGGGGTTCGCAAGAGACCCAGTACTTC.

This clone appeared a single time. In DNA form, the CDR3 reads TGTGCCAGCAGCCCACAGTTCAATCAGCCCCAGCATTTT. This sequence encodes CASSPQFNQPQHF. The chain links TRBV6-5 to TRBJ1-5; D uncertain. The CDR3 covers 13 residues. V was shortened by 6 bases and J by 3 bases, with 9 bases between the two germline ends. CDR1 and CDR2 (germline): MNHEY, SVGAGI.

This clone was found once. The gene calls are TRBV25-1 and TRBJ2-7; 10 bases fit TRBD1. CDR1 is MGHDK, CDR2 SYGVNS, per germline. The CDR3 sequence is 14 residues long. V shed 5 bases and J 5 bases; nucleotides not matched to a gene: 6. CDR3 coding DNA: TGTGCCAGCAGTTCTGGGACAGGGGCGGACGAGCAGTACTTC. Amino acids: CASSSGTGADEQYF.

This rearrangement joins TRBV29-1 to TRBJ1-3; no reliable D call. In germline, CDR1 is SQVTM, CDR2 ANQGSEA. The CDR3 runs 14 residues. V was cut by 5 bases and J by 1 base, with 12 bases left in between. The CDR3 sequence: CSVWTPGSGNTIYF. CDR3 nucleotide sequence: TGCAGCGTTTGGACGCCGGGATCTGGAAACACCATATATTTT.

The chain uses TRBV9 and TRBJ1-6; possible D gene TRBD1, 5 bases. The CDR3 extends over 14 amino acids. CDR1 and CDR2 from the germline V gene are SGDLS and YYNGEE. Trimming pared 2 bases from V and 7 bases from J, leaving 10 bases between. CDR3 region: CASSVETENSPLHF. CDR3 bases: TGTGCCAGCAGCGTGGAGACAGAAAATTCACCCCTCCACTTT.

V gene TRBV18 combines with J gene TRBJ2-7; D is perhaps TRBD2 (6 bases). The V end was cut by 2 bases, the J end by 7 bases, with 15 bases between. Germline CDR1 is KGHSH and CDR2 is LQKENI. The CDR3 covers 14 residues. The CDR3 loop is CASSPLDNSGEQYF. Written as DNA, the CDR3 is TGTGCCAGCTCACCATTGGACAACAGCGGGGAGCAGTACTTC.

The sample holds one count of this clone. The chain joins TRBV19 to TRBJ1-1; 9 bases agree with TRBD1. This CDR3 is built from 16 residues. V lost 5 bases to trimming and J lost 1 base; unmatched junction nucleotides: 8. The germline CDR1 and CDR2 sequences are LNHDA and SQIVND (reference sequence). The CDR3 is CASSLGTGSSNTEAFF. CDR3 nucleotides: TGTGCCAGTAGTCTTGGGACAGGGAGCTCGAACACTGAAGCTTTCTTT.

The V call is TRBV5-1, the J call TRBJ2-5; TRBD1 might be the D (6 bases). Trimming stripped 2 bases from V and 4 bases from J, with 12 bases between. CDR3 length equals 14 residues. Germline CDR1 and CDR2: SGHRS and YFSETQ. In DNA, the CDR3 is TGCGCCAGCAGCTTACAGGGATATGGAGAGACCCAGTACTTC. Translated: CASSLQGYGETQYF.

V is TRBV18 and J is TRBJ1-4; 7 positions agree with TRBD1. CDR1 is KGHSH and CDR2 is LQKENI in the germline V gene. The CDR3 length is 13 residues. With 3 bases clipped from V and 7 bases from J, the junction kept 2 bases outside the gene matches. In DNA, the CDR3 is TGTGCCAGCTCACCGGGGACAGCTGAAAAACTGTTTTTT. It codes for CASSPGTAEKLFF.

This clone has a handful of counts. CDR3 amino acids: CASSLVFRQTPNYGYTF. In DNA form, the CDR3 reads TGTGCCAGCAGCTTAGTGTTTCGGCAGACTCCTAACTATGGCTACACCTTC. This sequence joins TRBV7-8 and TRBJ1-2; D ambiguous. Germline CDR1 reads SGHVS; CDR2 reads FQNEAQ. The CDR3 has 17 amino acids. The germline V and J ends were trimmed by 1 base and 0 bases, with 15 bases remaining between them.

The CDR3 DNA sequence: TGTGCCAGCAGCATAAGACAGGGGCCGAACACCGGGGAGCTGTTTTTT. Translation gives CASSIRQGPNTGELFF. The rearrangement joins TRBV9 to TRBJ2-2; 8 bases align to TRBD1. Germline lookup yields CDR1 SGDLS and CDR2 YYNGEE. CDR3 size: 16 residues. V trimming: 4 bases; J trimming: 0 bases; junction bases outside the gene matches: 5.

This clone was seen a single time. This chain links TRBV6-1 with TRBJ1-1; 8 bases fit TRBD1. V gave up 11 bases and J gave up 2 bases; unmatched junction bases: 7. Germline V gene lookup returns CDR1 MNHNS and CDR2 SASEGT. The CDR3 contains 13 residues. CDR3 in DNA: TGTGCCGGGGACAGGCGACCTAACACTGAAGCTTTCTTT. Amino acids: CAGDRRPNTEAFF.

This clone was seen just once. This sequence joins TRBV6-5 and TRBJ2-2; TRBD1 agrees at 7 bases. Germline V gives CDR1 MNHEY, CDR2 SVGAGI. CDR3 length equals 15 residues. The V gene end was trimmed by 5 bases and the J gene end by 4 bases; junction bases not matched to a gene: 7. The CDR3 coding sequence is TGTGCCAGCAGTCGACAGGGATTTGCCACCGGGGAGCTGTTTTTT. Translation gives CASSRQGFATGELFF.

The chain uses TRBV5-1 and TRBJ1-1; D may be TRBD1 (6 bases). The V gene lost 0 bases and the J gene lost 4 bases, with 10 bases spanning the gap. Per germline, CDR1 SGHRS and CDR2 YFSETQ. The CDR3 runs to 14 residues. Written as DNA, the CDR3 is TGCGCCAGCAGCTTGGCAGGGGCGCTCACTGAAGCTTTCTTT. Its protein is CASSLAGALTEAFF.

The V gene is TRBV15, the J gene TRBJ1-2; D is unclear. V lost 0 bases and J lost 8, with 10 bases in between. This CDR3 is 13 amino acids long. Germline assignment: CDR1 LNHNV and CDR2 YYDKDF (reference sequence). For the CDR3, the DNA is TGTGCCACCAGCAGAGATTCGGCCAGGGGCTACACCTTC. Translated: CATSRDSARGYTF.

This chain links TRBV2 with TRBJ1-5; perhaps TRBD1 as D (6 bases). CDR1 is SNHLY and CDR2 is FYNNEI in the germline V gene. V was shortened by 2 bases and J by 0 bases, with 17 bases between the two germline ends. This CDR3 is 18 amino acids long. For the CDR3, the DNA is TGTGCCAGCAGTGAATTTAAGGACAGAAGTTATAGCAATCAGCCCCAGCATTTT. Its protein is CASSEFKDRSYSNQPQHF.

The V call is TRBV5-1, the J call TRBJ2-7; 7 nucleotides line up with TRBD1. Germline assignment: CDR1 SGHRS and CDR2 YFSETQ. With V trimmed by 4 bases and J by 1 base, 11 bases remained unmatched. The CDR3 runs 16 residues. CDR3 protein: CASSLHGQAQSYEQYF. CDR3 sequence (DNA): TGCGCCAGCAGCCTACACGGACAGGCACAATCCTACGAGCAGTACTTC.

The chain employs TRBV7-9 and TRBJ1-2; tentative D call: TRBD1 (5 bases). V gave up 11 bases and J gave up 6 bases, with 19 bases separating them. CDR3 length: 13 residues. In germline, CDR1 is SEHNR, CDR2 FQNEAQ (reference sequence). The DNA of the CDR3 is TGTGCCGGAAGGGGCGGTCTCAGCGATGGCTACACCTTC. It encodes CAGRGGLSDGYTF. The variable domain in full, completed from reference TRBV7-9 and TRBJ1-2, reads DTGVSQNPRHKITKRGQNVTFRCDPISEHNRLYWYRQTLGQGPEFLTYFQNEAQLEKSRLLSDRFSAERPKGSFSTLEIQRTEQGDSAMYLCAGRGGLSDGYTFGSGTRLTVV.

A single count supports this clone. Given a much more abundant clone one base away, this may be a read error. The chain employs TRBV2 and TRBJ1-2; TRBD1 is a possible D gene (5 bases). This CDR3 has 12 residues. Germline V gives CDR1 SNHLY, CDR2 FYNNEI. Trimming stripped 6 bases from V and 4 bases from J, with 9 bases between. CDR3 in amino acids: CASSREGYGYTF. CDR3 bases: TGTGCCAGCAGCAGGGAGGGCTATGGCTACACCTTC.

The genes are TRBV27 and TRBJ1-5; 7 bases match TRBD1. The germline CDR1 and CDR2 sequences are MNHEY and SMNVEV (reference sequence). The CDR3 length is 14 residues. V gave up 5 bases and J gave up 4 bases; unmatched junction bases: 5. CDR3 sequence (DNA): TGTGCCAGCAGTAAACAGGGGACAAATCAGCCCCAGCATTTT. It codes for CASSKQGTNQPQHF.

The rearrangement joins TRBV11-1 to TRBJ2-7; D is unresolved. V lost 5 bases to trimming and J lost 8 bases, with 4 bases between them. Germline loops: CDR1 SGHAT, CDR2 FQDESV (reference sequence). There are 9 residues in the CDR3. CDR3 nucleotides: TGTGCCAGCAGCCGTAAGCAGTACTTC. Its protein product is CASSRKQYF.

The rearrangement joins TRBV19 to TRBJ1-5, with no clear D. This CDR3 has 14 residues. In germline, CDR1 is LNHDA, CDR2 SQIVND (reference sequence). V was cut by 3 bases and J by 2 bases, with 8 bases left in between. The CDR3 nucleotides are TGTGCCAGTAGTATCGCGGGCGGCAATCAGCCCCAGCATTTT. Translated: CASSIAGGNQPQHF.

The chain combines TRBV2 with TRBJ2-1, with 7 bases fitting TRBD1. The CDR3 runs 15 residues. Germline loops: CDR1 SNHLY, CDR2 FYNNEI. V was clipped by 3 bases and J by 8 bases; unmatched bases: 10. This CDR3 is CASSDGPGQVYEQFF. DNA for the CDR3: TGTGCCAGCAGTGACGGACCCGGACAGGTGTATGAGCAGTTCTTC.

The J gene is TRBJ2-1, the V gene TRBV28; 11 nucleotides agree with TRBD2. Germline CDR1 MDHEN, CDR2 SYDVKM. CDR3 length: 15 residues. V shed 6 bases, J shed 2 bases, and the junction held 3 bases outside the gene matches. Here the CDR3 reads CASSLSGGAYNEQFF. The DNA of the CDR3 is TGTGCCAGCAGCCTTAGCGGGGGGGCCTACAATGAGCAGTTCTTC.

CDR3 sequence (DNA): TGTGCCAGTAGCCGACTAGAGAAGCAGTTCTTC. Protein sequence: CASSRLEKQFF. This chain connects TRBV19 to TRBJ2-1, with D possibly matching TRBD2 (6 bases). The CDR3 has 11 amino acids. The germline V gene encodes CDR1 LNHDA and CDR2 SQIVND (reference sequence). V was clipped by 6 bases and J by 11 bases, with 11 bases between them.